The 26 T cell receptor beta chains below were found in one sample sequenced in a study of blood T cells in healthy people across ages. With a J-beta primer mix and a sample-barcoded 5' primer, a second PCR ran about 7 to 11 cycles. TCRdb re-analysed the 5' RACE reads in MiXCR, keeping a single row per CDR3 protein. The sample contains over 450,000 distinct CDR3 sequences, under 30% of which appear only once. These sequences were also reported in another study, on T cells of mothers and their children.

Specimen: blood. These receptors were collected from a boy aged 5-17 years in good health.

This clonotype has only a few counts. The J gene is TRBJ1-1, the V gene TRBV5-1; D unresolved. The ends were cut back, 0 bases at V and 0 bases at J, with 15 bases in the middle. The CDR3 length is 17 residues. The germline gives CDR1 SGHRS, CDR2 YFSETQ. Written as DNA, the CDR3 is TGCGCCAGCAGCTTGGCCTATGGATTCGATTTGAACACTGAAGCTTTCTTT. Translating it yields CASSLAYGFDLNTEAFF.

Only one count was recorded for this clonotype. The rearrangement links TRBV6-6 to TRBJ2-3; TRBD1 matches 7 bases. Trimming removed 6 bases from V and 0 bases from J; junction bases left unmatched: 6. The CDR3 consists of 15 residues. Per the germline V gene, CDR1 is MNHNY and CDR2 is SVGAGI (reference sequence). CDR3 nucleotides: TGTGCCAGCAGCAGGGACAGCAAAAGCACAGATACGCAGTATTTT. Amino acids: CASSRDSKSTDTQYF.

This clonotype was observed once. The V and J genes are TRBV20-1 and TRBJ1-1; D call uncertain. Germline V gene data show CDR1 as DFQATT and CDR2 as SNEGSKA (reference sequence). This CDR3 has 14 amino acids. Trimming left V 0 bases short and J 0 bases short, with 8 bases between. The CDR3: CSARDQPMNTEAFF. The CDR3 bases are TGCAGTGCTAGAGATCAGCCCATGAACACTGAAGCTTTCTTT.

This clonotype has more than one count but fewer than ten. This CDR3 reads CASSSDSSSYEQYF. CDR3 nucleotides: TGTGCCAGCAGCTCCGACAGTAGCTCCTACGAGCAGTACTTC. The rearrangement joins TRBV5-6 to TRBJ2-7; D might be TRBD1 (5 bases). CDR3 length: 14 amino acids. Per the germline V gene, CDR1 is SGHDT and CDR2 is YYEEEE. The V gene lost 3 bases and the J gene lost 0 bases, with 10 bases spanning the gap.

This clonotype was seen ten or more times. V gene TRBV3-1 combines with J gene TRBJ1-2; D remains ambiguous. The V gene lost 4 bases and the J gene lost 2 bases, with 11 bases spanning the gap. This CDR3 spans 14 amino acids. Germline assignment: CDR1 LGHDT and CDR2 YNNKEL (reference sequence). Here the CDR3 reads CASSPLQPNYGYTF. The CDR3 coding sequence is TGTGCCAGCAGCCCATTACAGCCGAACTATGGCTACACCTTC.

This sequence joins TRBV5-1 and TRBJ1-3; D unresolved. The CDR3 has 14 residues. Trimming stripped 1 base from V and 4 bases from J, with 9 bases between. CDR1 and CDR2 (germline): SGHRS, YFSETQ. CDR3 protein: CASSLPGRGNTIYF. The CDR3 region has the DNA TGCGCCAGCAGCTTGCCGGGGAGAGGAAACACCATATATTTT. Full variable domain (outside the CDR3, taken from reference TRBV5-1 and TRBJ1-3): KAGVTQTPRYLIKTRGQQVTLSCSPISGHRSVSWYQQTPGQGLQFLFEYFSETQRNKGNFPGRFSGRQFSNSRSEMNVSTLELGDSALYLCASSLPGRGNTIYFGEGSWLTVV.

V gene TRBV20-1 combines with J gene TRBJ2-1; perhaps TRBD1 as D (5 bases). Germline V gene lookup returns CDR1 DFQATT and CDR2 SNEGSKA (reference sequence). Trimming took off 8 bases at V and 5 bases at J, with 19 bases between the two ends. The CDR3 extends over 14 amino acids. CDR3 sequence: CSTSSGWYDNEQFF. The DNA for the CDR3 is TGCAGTACGTCCTCAGGGTGGTATGACAATGAGCAGTTCTTC.

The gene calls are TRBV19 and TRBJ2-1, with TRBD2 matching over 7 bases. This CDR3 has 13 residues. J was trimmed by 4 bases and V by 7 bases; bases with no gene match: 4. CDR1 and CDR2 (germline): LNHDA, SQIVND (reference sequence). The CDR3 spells CASTGTTYNEQFF. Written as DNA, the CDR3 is TGTGCCAGTACCGGGACTACGTACAATGAGCAGTTCTTC.

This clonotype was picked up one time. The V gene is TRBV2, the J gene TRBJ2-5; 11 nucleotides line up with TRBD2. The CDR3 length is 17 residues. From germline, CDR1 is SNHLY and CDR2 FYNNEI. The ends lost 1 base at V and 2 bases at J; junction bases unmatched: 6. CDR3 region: CASSEVRLAGIQETQYF. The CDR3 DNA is TGTGCCAGCAGTGAAGTAAGACTAGCGGGGATACAAGAGACCCAGTACTTC.

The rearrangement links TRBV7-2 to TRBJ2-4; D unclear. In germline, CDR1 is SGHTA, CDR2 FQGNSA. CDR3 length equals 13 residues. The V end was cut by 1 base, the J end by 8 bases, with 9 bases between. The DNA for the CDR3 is TGTGCCAGCAGCTTAGGTTTGGCTGACATTCAGTACTTC. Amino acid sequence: CASSLGLADIQYF.

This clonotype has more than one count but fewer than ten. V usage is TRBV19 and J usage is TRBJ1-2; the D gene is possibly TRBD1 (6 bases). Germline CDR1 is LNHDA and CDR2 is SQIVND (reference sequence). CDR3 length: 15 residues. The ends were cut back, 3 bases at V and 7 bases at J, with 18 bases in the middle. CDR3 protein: CASSIPGADLTGYTF. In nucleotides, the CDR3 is TGTGCCAGTAGTATCCCAGGGGCCGACTTAACTGGCTACACCTTC.

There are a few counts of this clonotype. CDR3 residues: CASSQDMTSGSYGQYF. The CDR3 DNA follows: TGCGCCAGCAGCCAAGATATGACTAGCGGGAGTTACGGGCAGTACTTC. The V and J genes are TRBV4-3 and TRBJ2-5, with 12 bases identical to TRBD2. This CDR3 region has 16 residues. From germline, CDR1 is LGHNA and CDR2 YSLEER. V trimming: 0 bases; J trimming: 11 bases; junction bases outside the gene matches: 10.

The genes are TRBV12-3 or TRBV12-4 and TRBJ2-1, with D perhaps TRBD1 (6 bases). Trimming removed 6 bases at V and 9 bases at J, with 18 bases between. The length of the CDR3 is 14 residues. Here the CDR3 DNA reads TGTGCCAGCAGGGGGGCTTGGGGCCGCCCTGAGCAGTTCTTC. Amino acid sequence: CASRGAWGRPEQFF.

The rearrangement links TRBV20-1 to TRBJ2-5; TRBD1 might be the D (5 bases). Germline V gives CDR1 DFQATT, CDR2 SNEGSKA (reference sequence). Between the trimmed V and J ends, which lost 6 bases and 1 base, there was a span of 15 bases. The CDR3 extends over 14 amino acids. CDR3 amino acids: CSARTHRPQETQYF. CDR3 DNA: TGCAGTGCCCGTACCCACAGGCCCCAAGAGACCCAGTACTTC.

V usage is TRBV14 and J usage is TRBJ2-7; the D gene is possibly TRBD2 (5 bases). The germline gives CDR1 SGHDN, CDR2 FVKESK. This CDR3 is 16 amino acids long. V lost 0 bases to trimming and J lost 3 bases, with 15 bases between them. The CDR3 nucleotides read TGTGCCAGCAGCCAAGATCTTCTAAGCGGACTCTACGAGCAGTACTTC. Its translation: CASSQDLLSGLYEQYF.

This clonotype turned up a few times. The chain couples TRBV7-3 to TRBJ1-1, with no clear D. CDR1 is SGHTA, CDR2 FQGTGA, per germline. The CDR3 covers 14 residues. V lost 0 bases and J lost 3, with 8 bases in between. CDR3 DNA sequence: TGTGCCAGCAGCTTAACGGCCTGGGACACTGAAGCTTTCTTT. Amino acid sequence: CASSLTAWDTEAFF.

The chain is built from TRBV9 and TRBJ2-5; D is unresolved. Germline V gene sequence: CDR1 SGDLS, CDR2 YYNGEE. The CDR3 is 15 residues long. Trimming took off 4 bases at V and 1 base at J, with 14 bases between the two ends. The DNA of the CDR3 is TGTGCCAGCAGCCCAAGGCGAAGTGGCCAAGAGACCCAGTACTTC. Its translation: CASSPRRSGQETQYF.

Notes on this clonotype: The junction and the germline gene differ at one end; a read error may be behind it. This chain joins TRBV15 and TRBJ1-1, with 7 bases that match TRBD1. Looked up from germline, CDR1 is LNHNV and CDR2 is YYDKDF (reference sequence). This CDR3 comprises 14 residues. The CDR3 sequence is CATSRGQGDTETFF. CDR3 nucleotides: TGTGCCACCAGCAGAGGACAGGGAGACACTGAAACTTTCTTT.

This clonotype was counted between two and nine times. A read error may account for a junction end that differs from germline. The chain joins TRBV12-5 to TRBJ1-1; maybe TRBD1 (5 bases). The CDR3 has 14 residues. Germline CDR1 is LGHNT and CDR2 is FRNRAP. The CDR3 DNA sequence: TGCGCTAGTGCCCCGACAGTGTTCGGCACTGAAGCTTTCTTT. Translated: CASAPTVFGTEAFF.

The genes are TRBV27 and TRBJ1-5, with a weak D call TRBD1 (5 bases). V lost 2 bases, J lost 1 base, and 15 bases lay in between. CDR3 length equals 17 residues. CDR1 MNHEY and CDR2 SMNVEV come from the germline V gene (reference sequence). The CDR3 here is CASSLRGLTRSNQPQHF. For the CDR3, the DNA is TGTGCCAGCAGTTTAAGGGGCCTAACGAGGAGCAATCAGCCCCAGCATTTT.

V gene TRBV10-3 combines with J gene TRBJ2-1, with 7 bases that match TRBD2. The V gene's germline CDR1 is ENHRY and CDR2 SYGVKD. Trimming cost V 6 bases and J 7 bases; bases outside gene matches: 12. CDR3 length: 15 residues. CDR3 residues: CAISGTLLAENEQFF. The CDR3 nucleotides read TGTGCCATCAGCGGTACCCTCCTAGCGGAGAATGAGCAGTTCTTC.

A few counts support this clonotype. The chain's CDR3 is CASSQAGEAYNEQFF. DNA for the CDR3: TGCGCCAGCAGCCAAGCGGGAGAGGCCTACAATGAGCAGTTCTTC. The rearrangement links TRBV5-1 to TRBJ2-1, with TRBD2 identical over 8 bases. The CDR3 is 15 amino acids. V was pared by 4 bases and J by 2 bases, with 5 bases of the junction left unmatched. In germline, CDR1 is SGHRS, CDR2 YFSETQ.

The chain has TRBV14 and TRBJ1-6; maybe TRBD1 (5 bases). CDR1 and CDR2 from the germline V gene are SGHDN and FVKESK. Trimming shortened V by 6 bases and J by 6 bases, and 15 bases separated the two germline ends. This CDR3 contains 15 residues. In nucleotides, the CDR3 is TGTGCCAGCAGGGACAAGTGGGGTGCTAATTCACCCCTCCACTTT. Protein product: CASRDKWGANSPLHF.

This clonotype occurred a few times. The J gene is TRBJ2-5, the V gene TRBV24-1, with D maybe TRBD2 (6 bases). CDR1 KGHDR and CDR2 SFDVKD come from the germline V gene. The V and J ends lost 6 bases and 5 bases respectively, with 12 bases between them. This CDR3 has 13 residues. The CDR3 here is CATSTAGRETQYF. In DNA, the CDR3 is TGTGCCACCAGTACGGCAGGGAGGGAGACCCAGTACTTC.

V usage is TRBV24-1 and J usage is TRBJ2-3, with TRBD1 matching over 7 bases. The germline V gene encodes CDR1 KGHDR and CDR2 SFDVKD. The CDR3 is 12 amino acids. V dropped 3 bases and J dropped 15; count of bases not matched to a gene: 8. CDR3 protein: CATSDGRDRRYF. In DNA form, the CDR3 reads TGTGCCACCAGTGATGGCCGGGACAGACGATATTTT.

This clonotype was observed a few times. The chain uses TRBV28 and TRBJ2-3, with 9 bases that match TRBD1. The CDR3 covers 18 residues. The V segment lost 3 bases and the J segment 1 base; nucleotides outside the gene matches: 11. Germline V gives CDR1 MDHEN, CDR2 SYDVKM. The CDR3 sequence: CASSFGTGWSPGTDTQYF. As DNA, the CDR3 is TGTGCCAGCAGTTTTGGGACAGGGTGGTCGCCGGGCACAGATACGCAGTATTTT.